Listed below are T cell receptor beta chains from one sample, sequenced in a study of shared clonotypes between healthy human individuals. Clones were sequenced by immunoSEQ multiplex PCR, and TCRdb holds only the in-frame ones, with some missing. Of approximately 740,000 clones listed, approximately 79% are singletons. The specimen sequenced was memory CD4+ T cells sorted from blood. All receptors derive from a woman in her 30s in good health. CDR3s include the opening cysteine and the closing phenylalanine or tryptophan. Each record gives: D gene, clone size, V gene, J gene, CDR3 protein, CDR3 DNA. A D gene is named only where the DNA matches it firmly. The size entry is marked missing in some rows and otherwise reads once, few, many or a size class.

D: .
size: once
V: TRBV5-1
J: TRBJ2-3
CDR3: CASSLGHEGLPQYF
DNA: TGCGCCAGCAGCTTGGGCCACGAGGGTTTGCCGCAGTATTTT

D: TRBD1
size: .
V: TRBV10-3
J: TRBJ1-5
CDR3: CAISGTGDRQPQHF
DNA: TGTGCCATCAGTGGAACAGGGGATAGGCAGCCCCAGCATTTT

D: .
size: .
V: TRBV5-1
J: TRBJ2-1
CDR3: CASSLTSPNNEQFF
DNA: TGCGCCAGCAGCTTGACTAGCCCAAACAATGAGCAGTTCTTC

D: .
size: .
V: TRBV7-9
J: TRBJ1-5
CDR3: CASSSSQEQPQHF
DNA: TGTGCCAGCAGCTCCTCTCAAGAACAGCCCCAGCATTTT

D: TRBD2
size: few
V: TRBV7-2
J: TRBJ2-7
CDR3: CASSPRGGSAYSYEQYF
DNA: TGTGCCAGCAGCCCCCGGGGGGGGAGTGCCTACTCCTACGAGCAGTACTTC

D: .
size: .
V: TRBV2
J: TRBJ2-7
CDR3: CASSEGRFEQYF
DNA: TGTGCCAGCAGTGAAGGGAGGTTCGAGCAGTACTTC

D: .
size: .
V: TRBV29-1
J: TRBJ1-3
CDR3: CSVEWGNTIYF
DNA: TGCAGCGTTGAGTGGGGAAACACCATATATTTT

D: .
size: .
V: TRBV28
J: TRBJ2-7
CDR3: CATLGVYEQYF
DNA: TGTGCCACCTTAGGGGTATACGAGCAGTACTTC

D: .
size: .
V: TRBV7-8
J: TRBJ2-3
CDR3: CASSLGVTDTQYF
DNA: TGTGCCAGCAGCTTAGGGGTCACAGATACGCAGTATTTT

D: TRBD1
size: .
V: TRBV19
J: TRBJ2-1
CDR3: CASSSTGGPANEQFF
DNA: TGTGCCAGTAGTTCCACAGGGGGCCCCGCCAATGAGCAGTTCTTC

D: .
size: .
V: TRBV28
J: TRBJ2-7
CDR3: CASTRGTEVSEQYF
DNA: TGTGCCAGCACTCGGGGGACAGAGGTTTCCGAGCAGTACTTC

D: .
size: .
V: TRBV7-9
J: TRBJ1-5
CDR3: CASSPEWGVVQPQHF
DNA: TGTGCCAGCAGCCCCGAGTGGGGGGTAGTCCAGCCCCAGCATTTT

D: .
size: .
V: TRBV14
J: TRBJ2-1
CDR3: CASSRYNEQFF
DNA: TGTGCCAGCAGCCGTTACAATGAGCAGTTCTTC

D: TRBD2
size: .
V: TRBV9
J: TRBJ2-1
CDR3: CASSVDPLKTSKDEQFF
DNA: TGTGCCAGCAGCGTAGACCCCCTCAAGACTAGCAAAGATGAGCAGTTCTTC

D: .
size: .
V: TRBV4-1
J: TRBJ2-7
CDR3: CASSQSSVISYEQYF
DNA: TGCGCCAGCAGCCAATCTAGCGTGATCTCCTACGAGCAGTACTTC

D: .
size: .
V: TRBV27
J: TRBJ2-5
CDR3: CASRSLGGGETQYF
DNA: TGTGCCAGCAGAAGTCTAGGAGGGGGTGAGACCCAGTACTTC

D: .
size: .
V: TRBV5-1
J: TRBJ2-7
CDR3: CASSLFGATELGDEQYF
DNA: TGCGCCAGCAGCTTGTTTGGGGCAACTGAGCTAGGCGACGAGCAGTACTTC

D: .
size: .
V: TRBV7-8
J: TRBJ1-2
CDR3: CASSQRRGDNYGYTF
DNA: TGTGCCAGCAGCCAGAGGCGGGGGGACAACTATGGCTACACCTTC

D: TRBD2
size: .
V: TRBV7-2
J: TRBJ2-3
CDR3: CASSPPGLAGVGDTQYF
DNA: TGTGCCAGCAGTCCACCGGGACTAGCGGGAGTTGGAGATACGCAGTATTTT

D: TRBD1
size: .
V: TRBV19
J: TRBJ2-1
CDR3: CASSGTGGYNEQFF
DNA: TGTGCCAGCTCCGGGACAGGGGGGTACAATGAGCAGTTCTTC

D: .
size: .
V: TRBV18
J: TRBJ1-2
CDR3: CASSPPDSYGYTF
DNA: TGTGCCAGCTCACCTCCGGATAGCTATGGCTACACCTTC

D: .
size: few
V: TRBV7-9
J: TRBJ1-4
CDR3: CASSSQGGGEKLFF
DNA: TGTGCCAGCAGCTCGCAGGGAGGAGGGGAAAAACTGTTTTTT

D: .
size: .
V: TRBV27
J: TRBJ1-3
CDR3: CASSLSGGTGNTIYF
DNA: TGTGCCAGCAGTTTATCTGGGGGAACGGGAAACACCATATATTTT

D: .
size: .
V: TRBV18
J: TRBJ2-7
CDR3: CASSLSGPSSYEQYF
DNA: TGTGCCAGCTCGCTGTCGGGTCCTAGCTCCTACGAGCAGTACTTC

D: TRBD1
size: .
V: TRBV6-5
J: TRBJ2-1
CDR3: CASSYWTGSGEQFF
DNA: TGTGCCAGCAGTTATTGGACAGGCTCGGGTGAGCAGTTCTTC

D: TRBD1
size: .
V: TRBV5-1
J: TRBJ1-4
CDR3: CASSPGTGDEKLFF
DNA: TGCGCCAGCAGCCCCGGGACAGGGGATGAAAAACTGTTTTTT

D: .
size: .
V: TRBV20-1
J: TRBJ2-1
CDR3: CSARIASEQFF
DNA: TGCAGTGCTAGGATTGCAAGTGAGCAGTTCTTC

D: .
size: .
V: TRBV18
J: TRBJ1-3
CDR3: CASSPGDTSSGNTIYF
DNA: TGTGCCAGCTCACCCGGGGACACTTCCTCTGGAAACACCATATATTTT

D: TRBD1
size: .
V: TRBV5-1
J: TRBJ1-4
CDR3: CASSLEGQGADEKLFF
DNA: TGCGCCAGCAGCTTGGAAGGACAGGGGGCAGACGAAAAACTGTTTTTT

D: TRBD1
size: few
V: TRBV7-9
J: TRBJ1-2
CDR3: CASSSKTGIYGYTF
DNA: TGTGCCAGCAGCTCAAAGACAGGGATCTATGGCTACACCTTC

D: TRBD1
size: .
V: TRBV2
J: TRBJ1-5
CDR3: CASSEGQGGLQPQHF
DNA: TGTGCCAGCAGTGAAGGACAGGGGGGATTGCAGCCCCAGCATTTT

D: TRBD2
size: few
V: TRBV29-1
J: TRBJ2-1
CDR3: CSARGTSGRGSYNEQFF
DNA: TGCAGCGCACGCGGGACTAGCGGGAGGGGCTCCTACAATGAGCAGTTCTTC

D: .
size: .
V: TRBV30
J: TRBJ1-3
CDR3: CAWARDAVAGNTIYF
DNA: TGTGCCTGGGCTCGGGACGCAGTCGCTGGAAACACCATATATTTT

D: .
size: .
V: TRBV28
J: TRBJ2-6
CDR3: CASSFRVSGANVLTF
DNA: TGTGCCAGCAGTTTTCGGGTCTCTGGGGCCAACGTCCTGACTTTC

D: .
size: .
V: TRBV25-1
J: TRBJ1-3
CDR3: CASSDLTRKAGNTIYF
DNA: TGTGCCAGCAGTGACCTTACTCGGAAGGCTGGAAACACCATATATTTT

D: .
size: once
V: TRBV2
J: TRBJ2-7
CDR3: CASSESPPFGRVLGYEQYF
DNA: TGTGCCAGCAGTGAATCGCCTCCTTTCGGCAGGGTATTGGGCTACGAGCAGTACTTC